This entry lists 3 T cell receptor beta chains sequenced from one sample in a study of shared clonotypes between healthy human individuals. Measured with immunoSEQ multiplex PCR; TCRdb has only the in-frame clones, and not every one. The sample consists of roughly 2,300,000 clones, about nine tenths of them appearing once. The specimen was naive CD4+ T cells from PBMCs. Subset meaning: CD45RA+ positively selected. Receptor source: a young man in good health. Some clones in this sample may be carry-over from other donors' samples.

This chain links TRBV7-6 with TRBJ2-5; 7 nucleotides align to TRBD2. The assigned J gene may be wrong: the sequence end matches TRBJ2-7 better. Germline CDR1 SGHVS, CDR2 FNYEAQ. The CDR3 runs 16 residues. Here the CDR3 reads CASSLVAGEGTYEQYF. CDR3 bases: TGTGCCAGCAGCTTAGTTGCGGGAGAGGGCACCTACGAGCAGTACTTC.

The chain joins TRBV6-5 to TRBJ2-1; the match to TRBD1 covers 10 bases. CDR1 and CDR2 from the germline V gene are MNHEY and SVGAGI. This CDR3 comprises 15 residues. J lost 7 bases, V lost 6 bases, and 9 bases had no gene match. The CDR3 DNA reads TGTGCCAGCAGCCAAGGGACAGGGGCTTTTAATGAGCAGTTCTTC. Translation gives CASSQGTGAFNEQFF.

V is TRBV29-1 and J is TRBJ2-7, with 11 nucleotides matching TRBD2. V shed 7 bases and J 3 bases; nucleotides not matched to a gene: 8. In germline, CDR1 is SQVTM, CDR2 ANQGSEA. The CDR3 consists of 14 residues. CDR3 in DNA: TGCAGCGCCGAGACTAGCGGGGCGAACTACGAGCAGTACTTC. Translating gives CSAETSGANYEQYF.